The 10 T cell receptor beta chains presented below share a single source sample, sequenced in a study of graft-versus-host responses after intestinal transplantation. Clones were sequenced by immunoSEQ multiplex PCR, and TCRdb holds only the in-frame ones, with some missing. This table holds roughly 80,000 clones, around nine tenths found once. No antigen has been identified for these receptors. Source: unstimulated CD8+ T cells sorted from spleen or lymph node cells, taken before transplant. These receptors were obtained from a human donor who was the organ donor for an intestinal transplant.

V is TRBV2 and J is TRBJ2-3, with TRBD1 matching over 8 bases. The CDR3 is 17 amino acids. J lost 2 bases, V lost 11 bases, and 18 bases had no gene match. The germline V gene has CDR1 SNHLY and CDR2 FYNNEI. CDR3 bases: TGTGCCGGATCGACAGGGGCAACCCGTCCTTTCACAGATACGCAGTATTTT. Its protein is CAGSTGATRPFTDTQYF.

This clone has just a few counts. The identical CDR3 is also encoded by other nucleotide sequences in the sample. The V and J genes are TRBV7-6 and TRBJ2-3; 11 positions agree with TRBD1. The CDR3 has 15 residues. J gave up 3 bases and V 3 bases, and 2 bases lay outside the gene matches. CDR1 is SGHVS, CDR2 FNYEAQ, per germline. DNA of the CDR3: TGTGCCAGCAGCTTCGGGACAGGGGGAACAGATACGCAGTATTTT. Protein sequence: CASSFGTGGTDTQYF.

CDR3 protein: CAWRLAGKGQETQYF. For the CDR3, the DNA is TGTGCCTGGAGGTTGGCAGGGAAAGGCCAAGAGACCCAGTACTTC. The chain employs TRBV30 and TRBJ2-5; possibly TRBD1 for D (5 bases). Trimming removed 3 bases at V and 1 base at J, with 15 bases between. The CDR3 loop spans 15 amino acids. Germline lookup yields CDR1 GTSNPN and CDR2 SVGIG (reference sequence).

Only a few counts were recorded for this clone. This chain joins TRBV4-1 and TRBJ1-2; 10 nucleotides agree with TRBD1. The CDR3 sequence is 14 residues long. J was trimmed by 7 bases and V by 4 bases; bases with no gene match: 6. CDR1 and CDR2 (germline): MGHRA, YSYEKL. In DNA form, the CDR3 reads TGCGCCAGCAGCCTCGGACAGGGGGAGGGTGGCTACACCTTC. Amino acid sequence: CASSLGQGEGGYTF.

This sequence joins TRBV7-6 and TRBJ2-3; D is perhaps TRBD1 or TRBD2 (7 bases each). Trimming took 5 bases from V and 6 from J, leaving 18 bases between them. From germline, CDR1 is SGHVS and CDR2 FNYEAQ. The CDR3 totals 15 residues. CDR3: CASSEQGGARDTQYF. CDR3 nucleotide sequence: TGTGCCAGCAGCGAGCAGGGGGGGGCTAGGGATACGCAGTATTTT.

This clone was found once. The rearrangement joins TRBV4-1 to TRBJ1-1; D ambiguous. V lost 1 base and J lost 6, with 9 bases in between. The CDR3 loop spans 13 amino acids. In germline, CDR1 is MGHRA, CDR2 YSYEKL. CDR3 sequence (DNA): TGCGCCAGCAGCCAAGTGTCCCAGGCTGAAGCTTTCTTT. It encodes CASSQVSQAEAFF.

This chain links TRBV28 with TRBJ2-5; 8 nucleotides line up with TRBD1. Per germline, CDR1 MDHEN and CDR2 SYDVKM. V lost 5 bases to trimming and J lost 5 bases; unmatched junction nucleotides: 13. This CDR3 region has 16 residues. CDR3 region: CASSITPPTGDETQYF. The DNA of the CDR3 is TGTGCCAGCAGTATAACGCCGCCGACAGGGGACGAGACCCAGTACTTC.

This clone has just a few counts. V is TRBV11-2 and J is TRBJ2-3; 9 bases agree with TRBD2. The CDR3 has 16 residues. V shed 0 bases and J 5 bases; nucleotides not matched to a gene: 6. CDR1 and CDR2 (germline): SGHAT, FQNNGV. Here the CDR3 reads CASSLDSGLAIDTQYF. CDR3 DNA: TGTGCCAGCAGCTTAGACTCGGGACTAGCCATAGATACGCAGTATTTT.

The chain employs TRBV5-1 and TRBJ2-1, with unresolved D. V was shortened by 2 bases and J by 7 bases, with 4 bases between the two germline ends. This CDR3 has 11 amino acids. The germline V gene has CDR1 SGHRS and CDR2 YFSETQ. The DNA for the CDR3 is TGCGCCAGCAGCTTTAGGAATGAGCAGTTCTTC. Translating it yields CASSFRNEQFF.

This chain uses TRBV2 with TRBJ2-7; TRBD1 might be the D (5 bases). The ends were cut back, 10 bases at V and 2 bases at J, with 18 bases in the middle. Germline assignment: CDR1 SNHLY and CDR2 FYNNEI. CDR3 length equals 14 residues. The CDR3 nucleotides are TGTGCCATTCTAAAGGCAGGGAACCCCTACGAGCAGTACTTC. Encoded protein: CAILKAGNPYEQYF.